This T cell receptor beta chain was documented in a study of blood T cell repertoires in COVID-19. This clone occurred once. Here immunoSEQ multiplex PCR was the method, and the copy in TCRdb shows in-frame clones only, minus some. The data contain tens of thousands of clones, around 79% of them seen just once; the ten biggest clones take up roughly 45%. Germline V lookup: CDR1 MNHEY, CDR2 SVGAGI. J gave up 7 bases and V 0 bases, and 9 bases lay outside the gene matches. This CDR3 has 16 residues. The V gene is TRBV6-5, the J gene TRBJ2-1; 7 bases agree with TRBD1. Sample: peripheral blood. This receptor was identified in a man aged 65 to 79 with active or convalescent COVID-19. This CDR3 is CASSYSSVTGINEQFF. The CDR3 nucleotides are TGTGCCAGCAGTTACTCCTCCGTGACAGGGATAAATGAGCAGTTCTTC.